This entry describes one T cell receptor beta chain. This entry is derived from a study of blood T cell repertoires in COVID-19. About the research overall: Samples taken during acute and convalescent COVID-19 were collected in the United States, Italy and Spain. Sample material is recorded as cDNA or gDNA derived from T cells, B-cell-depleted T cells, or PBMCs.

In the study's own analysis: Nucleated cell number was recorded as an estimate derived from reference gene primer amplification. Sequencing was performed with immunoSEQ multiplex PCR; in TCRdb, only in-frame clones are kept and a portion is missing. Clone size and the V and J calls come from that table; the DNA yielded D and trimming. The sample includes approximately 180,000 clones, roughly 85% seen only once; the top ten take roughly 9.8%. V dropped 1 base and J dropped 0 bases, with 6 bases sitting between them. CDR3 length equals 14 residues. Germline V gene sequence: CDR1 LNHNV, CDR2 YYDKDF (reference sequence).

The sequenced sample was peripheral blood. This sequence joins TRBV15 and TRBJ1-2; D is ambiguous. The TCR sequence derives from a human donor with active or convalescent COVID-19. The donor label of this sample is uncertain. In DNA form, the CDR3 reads TGTGCCACCAGCAGAGCCAGGACTAACTATGGCTACACCTTC. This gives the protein CATSRARTNYGYTF.